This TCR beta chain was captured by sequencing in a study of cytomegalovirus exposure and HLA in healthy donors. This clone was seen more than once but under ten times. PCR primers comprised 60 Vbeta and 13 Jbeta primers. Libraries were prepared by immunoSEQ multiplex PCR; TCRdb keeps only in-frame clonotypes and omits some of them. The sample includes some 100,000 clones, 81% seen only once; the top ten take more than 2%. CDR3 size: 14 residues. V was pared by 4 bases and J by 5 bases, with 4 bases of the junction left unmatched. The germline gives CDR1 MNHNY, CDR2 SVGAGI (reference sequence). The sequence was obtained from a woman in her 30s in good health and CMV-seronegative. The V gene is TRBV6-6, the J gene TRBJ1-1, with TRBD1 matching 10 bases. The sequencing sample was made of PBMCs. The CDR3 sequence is CASSLGQGRTEAFF. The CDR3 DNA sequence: TGTGCCAGCAGTTTGGGACAGGGGAGGACTGAAGCTTTCTTT.